Listed below are T cell receptor beta chains from one sample, sequenced in a study of cytomegalovirus exposure and HLA in healthy donors. Profiling relied on immunoSEQ multiplex PCR, and the TCRdb table lists in-frame clones only, not all of them. The repertoire holds 200,000 or so clones, about 81% seen once, with less than 0.85% in the top ten. Specimen: PBMCs. The origin of the receptors is a woman younger than 30 in good health and CMV-seronegative. The CDR3 runs from the conserved cysteine through the conserved F or W. A D gene is named only where the DNA matches it firmly. Clone size is not always given. Where it is, it says once, few, many or a class for expanded clones.

>14|TRBV2|-|-|TRBJ1-6
TGTGCCATCCATGGGGACACGGCAAATTCACCCCTCCACTTT
CAIHGDTANSPLHF
>14|TRBV7-9|-|-|TRBJ2-3
TGTGCCAGCAGCTTAAACCTAGCAGGAGATACGCAGTATTTT
CASSLNLAGDTQYF
>17|TRBV19|-|-|TRBJ2-3
TGTGCCAGTAGTATTCAAACAGGGCTCGGGGTGGCAGATACGCAGTATTTT
CASSIQTGLGVADTQYF
>11|TRBV27|-|few|TRBJ1-3
TGTGCCAGCACGGGTGGAAACACCATATATTTT
CASTGGNTIYF
>16|TRBV14|-|few|TRBJ1-3
TGTGCCAGCAGCCTACAGACAGTTCCCTCTGGAAACACCATATATTTT
CASSLQTVPSGNTIYF
>17|TRBV27|TRBD1|-|TRBJ1-2
TGTGCCAGCAGTCCTTGGGGAGGGACAGGGGGCGGCTATGGCTACACCTTC
CASSPWGGTGGGYGYTF
>16|TRBV27|-|-|TRBJ2-1
TGTGCCAGCAGCCTCTTTCGAGCGGAGGTCTACAATGAGCAGTTCTTC
CASSLFRAEVYNEQFF
>15|TRBV5-4|TRBD1|-|TRBJ2-5
TGTGCCAGCAGCTTGCTGGGACAGATTCAAGAGACCCAGTACTTC
CASSLLGQIQETQYF
>15|TRBV7-2|TRBD2|-|TRBJ2-3
TGTGCCAGCAGCTTACAGTCGGGAGGGACAGATACGCAGTATTTT
CASSLQSGGTDTQYF
>12|TRBV7-2|-|-|TRBJ1-3
TGTGCCAGCAGCCAAAGCAGAAACACCATATATTTT
CASSQSRNTIYF
>14|TRBV15|-|-|TRBJ2-7
TGTGCCACCAGCAGAGTTGGTAGCTCCTACGAGCAGTACTTC
CATSRVGSSYEQYF
>15|TRBV7-9|-|-|TRBJ1-5
TGTGCCAGCAGCTTCGCGGACAATAGCAATCAGCCCCAGCATTTT
CASSFADNSNQPQHF
>14|TRBV7-8|TRBD1|-|TRBJ1-4
TGTGCCAGCAGCTTGGGACAGTATAATGAAAAACTGTTTTTT
CASSLGQYNEKLFF
>16|TRBV10-3|-|-|TRBJ2-7
TGTGCCATCAGTGAGGACCAGGGTTTGGAAACATACGAGCAGTACTTC
CAISEDQGLETYEQYF
>14|TRBV11-2|-|-|TRBJ2-5
TGTGCCAGCTCTCCTACGGGGTTTCAAGAGACCCAGTACTTC
CASSPTGFQETQYF
>14|TRBV5-1|-|-|TRBJ1-3
TGCGCCAGCAGCCCGGGGGGCTTCGGAAACACCATATATTTT
CASSPGGFGNTIYF
>15|TRBV18|-|-|TRBJ2-1
TGTGCCAGCTCACCCCTCCTCCCAGGGGACAATGAGCAGTTCTTC
CASSPLLPGDNEQFF
>13|TRBV6-1|-|-|TRBJ2-1
TGTGCCAGCAGTGAAAGAGGGCAAAATGAGCAGTTCTTC
CASSERGQNEQFF
>14|TRBV27|-|-|TRBJ2-5
TGTGCCAGCAGCTCCTTTAGCAGTCAAGAGACCCAGTACTTC
CASSSFSSQETQYF
>14|TRBV18|-|-|TRBJ2-7
TGTGCCAGCTCACGTCAAGCGAGCTCCTACGAGCAGTACTTC
CASSRQASSYEQYF
>13|TRBV25-1|-|-|TRBJ2-7
TGTGCCAGCAGTGAACTGGTTGGGCCCGAGCAGTACTTC
CASSELVGPEQYF
>11|TRBV2|-|-|TRBJ2-7
TGTGCCAGCACCGACAGTTACGAGCAGTACTTC
CASTDSYEQYF
>13|TRBV27|-|-|TRBJ1-2
TGTGCCAGCTCGGGACATCCTAACTATGGCTACACCTTC
CASSGHPNYGYTF
>15|TRBV25-1|TRBD1|-|TRBJ2-1
TGTGCCAGCAGTGATTCCGGGACAGTTCGTCATGAGCAGTTCTTC
CASSDSGTVRHEQFF
>16|TRBV19|TRBD2|-|TRBJ2-5
TGTGCCAGTAGCGCCCGGGGGGTAGCGGGGCAAGAGACCCAGTACTTC
CASSARGVAGQETQYF
>15|TRBV6-1|-|-|TRBJ2-7
TGTGCCAGCAGCCGGGGGGGGACAGCCTCCTACGAGCAGTACTTC
CASSRGGTASYEQYF
>15|TRBV30|TRBD1|-|TRBJ1-2
TGTGCCTGGAGCCAAGACGGGGGACAGCTCCGCGGCTACACCTTC
CAWSQDGGQLRGYTF
>15|TRBV19|TRBD2|once|TRBJ2-1
TGTGCCAGTAGTATCGTAGCGGGAGGGCCATATGAGCAGTTCTTC
CASSIVAGGPYEQFF
>15|TRBV7-9|-|-|TRBJ1-4
TGTGCCAGCAGCTTAGTGGGACAACGCGATGAAAAACTGTTTTTT
CASSLVGQRDEKLFF